Listed below are T cell receptor beta chains from one sample, sequenced in a study of cytomegalovirus exposure and HLA in healthy donors. Profiled with immunoSEQ multiplex PCR; TCRdb holds only in-frame clones, not every one. The sample contains about 120,000 clones, about 91% of which appear only once. Sequencing input: PBMCs. The source of these receptors is a man aged 18 to 29 in good health and CMV-seronegative. The CDR3 runs from the conserved cysteine through the conserved F or W. D genes are given only for firm matches. Size is stated for part of the rows, as once, few or many counts, or as a class when the clone is expanded.

CDR3 length	J gene	D gene	clone size	V gene	CDR3 protein	CDR3 DNA
14	TRBJ1-1	.	.	TRBV7-2	CASSLDPGETEAFF	TGTGCCAGCAGCTTAGATCCAGGGGAAACTGAAGCTTTCTTT
13	TRBJ2-1	.	.	TRBV6-1	CASSEPGVGEQFF	TGTGCCAGCAGTGAACCAGGGGTCGGTGAGCAGTTCTTC
14	TRBJ2-5	TRBD1	.	TRBV6-5	CASSYSKGGETQYF	TGTGCCAGCAGTTACTCGAAAGGGGGCGAGACCCAGTACTTC
17	TRBJ2-7	TRBD1	.	TRBV28	CASSGTGGFYSIYEQYF	TGTGCCAGCAGCGGGACAGGGGGGTTTTATAGTATCTACGAGCAGTACTTC
15	TRBJ2-1	.	.	TRBV27	CASSRQRAAYNEQFF	TGTGCCAGCAGTAGGCAGCGGGCCGCCTACAATGAGCAGTTCTTC
11	TRBJ1-4	.	few	TRBV6-1	CASRGLRVLFF	TGTGCCAGCAGGGGGTTGAGGGTACTGTTTTTT
18	TRBJ2-1	TRBD2	.	TRBV11-3	CASSLGGLGASSYNEQFF	TGTGCCAGCAGCTTAGGGGGACTAGGCGCCTCCTCCTACAATGAGCAGTTCTTC
14	TRBJ2-7	.	.	TRBV6-5	CASSYGPPPFEQYF	TGTGCCAGCAGTTACGGGCCGCCACCCTTCGAGCAGTACTTC
15	TRBJ1-3	.	.	TRBV5-4	CASSFSFGGGNTIYF	TGTGCCAGCAGCTTTTCATTCGGGGGTGGAAACACCATATATTTT
14	TRBJ1-5	TRBD1	.	TRBV28	CASSSQGGNQPQHF	TGTGCCAGCAGTTCTCAGGGGGGCAATCAGCCCCAGCATTTT
15	TRBJ1-6	TRBD1	.	TRBV4-1	CASSHHKGAESPLHF	TGCGCCAGCAGCCATCATAAGGGGGCAGAGTCACCCCTCCACTTT
15	TRBJ1-2	.	once	TRBV5-1	CASSPEGRLSYGYTF	TGCGCCAGCAGCCCGGAGGGGCGGCTTTCCTATGGCTACACCTTC
12	TRBJ2-2	.	.	TRBV27	CASRLAAGELFF	TGTGCCAGCAGGCTAGCTGCCGGGGAGCTGTTTTTT
13	TRBJ1-1	.	.	TRBV5-8	CASSVVMNTEAFF	TGTGCCAGCAGCGTCGTTATGAACACTGAAGCTTTCTTT
14	TRBJ1-1	TRBD1	.	TRBV19	CASSWTGGNTEAFF	TGTGCCAGTAGCTGGACAGGGGGGAACACTGAAGCTTTCTTT
14	TRBJ1-2	TRBD1	.	TRBV7-2	CASSLVTGAVGYTF	TGTGCCAGCAGCTTAGTAACAGGGGCGGTTGGCTACACCTTC
17	TRBJ2-1	TRBD2	.	TRBV18	CASSPPGLAGATGEQFF	TGTGCCAGCTCACCACCCGGACTAGCGGGGGCCACAGGAGAGCAGTTCTTC
18	TRBJ1-6	.	.	TRBV4-3	CASSQLAMGRTSGSPLHF	TGCGCCAGCAGCCAACTCGCGATGGGTCGGACAAGTGGTTCACCCCTCCACTTT
15	TRBJ2-2	TRBD1	.	TRBV6-5	CASSYGTGVTGELFF	TGTGCCAGCAGTTATGGGACAGGGGTCACCGGGGAGCTGTTTTTT
13	TRBJ1-1	TRBD1	once	TRBV30	CAWSDRGPTEAFF	TGTGCCTGGAGTGACAGGGGGCCAACTGAAGCTTTCTTT
17	TRBJ2-1	.	once	TRBV9	CASSIRPWPLGDNEQFF	TGTGCCAGCAGCATTCGGCCGTGGCCCCTAGGGGACAATGAGCAGTTCTTC
15	TRBJ2-1	TRBD1	.	TRBV28	CASNPGTGLYNEQFF	TGTGCCAGCAACCCCGGGACAGGGCTCTACAATGAGCAGTTCTTC